This T cell receptor beta chain stems from a study of long-term antiretroviral therapy in people with HIV. Germline V gene sequence: CDR1 SGHTA, CDR2 FQGNSA. V was pared by 5 bases and J by 4 bases, with 9 bases between. This CDR3 is 13 amino acids long. A v3.0 immunoSEQ assay was performed at survey level. Sequencing was performed with immunoSEQ multiplex PCR; in TCRdb, only in-frame clones are kept and a portion is missing. This sample yields 21,000 or so clones, of which about 89% are seen a single time; 2.5% to 3.5% belongs to the top ten. The rearrangement uses TRBV7-2 and TRBJ1-5; TRBD1 is a possible D gene (5 bases). Material: unsorted PBMCs, obtained 2.6 years after starting antiretroviral therapy. The clonotype comes from a woman aged 45-60 years with HIV. In DNA form, the CDR3 reads TGTGCCAGCAGCGGGGCCATAAATCAGCCCCAGCATTTT. This codes for CASSGAINQPQHF.